This T cell receptor (beta chain) was obtained from a study of cytomegalovirus exposure and HLA in healthy donors. The trim removed 5 bases at V and 1 base at J, leaving 6 bases unmatched. The germline V gene has CDR1 LGHNA and CDR2 YSLEER. This CDR3 region has 16 residues. Study observations and caveats: In vitro assays verified that three CMV-associated chains recognized CMV antigens specifically. TCR beta chains numbering more than 150 were designated cytomegalovirus-associated.

For this clone: What it binds is not known.

The repertoire was sequenced with immunoSEQ multiplex PCR; TCRdb's copy has only in-frame clones and lacks some. The sample lists approximately 58,000 clones; roughly 94% were seen once. This TCR came from a man between 18 and 35 years old in good health and CMV-seronegative. Sequences were obtained from PBMCs. This chain connects TRBV4-3 to TRBJ2-1; TRBD2 matches at 9 bases. The chain's CDR3 is CASSDSGSLSYNEQFF. DNA for the CDR3: TGCGCCAGCAGCGATAGCGGGAGCCTATCCTACAATGAGCAGTTCTTC.